This T cell receptor (beta chain) was recovered during a study of T-cell memory formation after mild COVID-19. A single record per CDR3 protein comes from TCRdb applying MiXCR to the 5' RACE reads. Found here are roughly 350,000 distinct CDR3 sequences, about 21% of them singletons; the top ten hold approximately 13%. This clonotype was seen only a few times. Sequenced sample: PBMCs or a T cell subset sorted from them (not recorded which). The origin of this receptor is an adult woman who had mild COVID-19 (a few samples of this study predate the infection). Cell type and time point are not known.

CDR3 bases: TGTGCCAGCAGCCCCCTGGACAGGGGGGAAAAACTGTTTTTT. It is translated as CASSPLDRGEKLFF. The chain uses TRBV7-6 and TRBJ1-4; 10 nucleotides align to TRBD1. This CDR3 is built from 14 residues. Germline loops: CDR1 SGHVS, CDR2 FNYEAQ. The trim removed 5 bases at V and 8 bases at J, leaving 5 bases unmatched.